This TCR beta chain was sequenced during a study of control samples from healthy donors and cancer patients. The CDR3 is 13 amino acids. V was trimmed by 6 bases and J by 5 bases, leaving 12 bases between them. The germline V gene has CDR1 SGDLS and CDR2 YYNGEE. The protocol was immunoSEQ multiplex PCR, while the TCRdb copy is restricted to in-frame clones and leaves out a portion. The repertoire holds some 82,000 clones, with around 87% as singletons. The J gene is TRBJ2-1, the V gene TRBV9, with D possibly called TRBD1 or TRBD2 (6 bases each). What was sequenced was blood. The TCR was taken from a man between 45 and 60 years old in good health. CDR3 DNA: TGTGCCAGCAAAGGGGGGCAGAACAATGAGCAGTTCTTC. Its translation: CASKGGQNNEQFF. Filled out from reference TRBV9 and TRBJ2-1, the complete variable domain reads DSGVTQTPKHLITATGQRVTLRCSPRSGDLSVYWYQQSLDQGLQFLIQYYNGEERAKGNILERFSAQQFPDLHSELNLSSLELGDSALYFCASKGGQNNEQFFGPGTRLTVL.